One sample yielded the 29 T cell receptor beta chains listed below, sequenced in a study of early T cells in non-severe SARS-CoV-2 infection. Each CDR3 protein is one row after TCRdb ran MiXCR on the 5' RACE reads. The sample records about 55,000 distinct CDR3 sequences, about an eighth being singletons. The sample taken for sequencing was whole blood. These receptors were collected from an adult who was a healthcare worker with PCR-confirmed SARS-CoV-2 infection or an uninfected control (not recorded which).

In its sample, this clonotype was seen many times. The J gene is TRBJ2-3, the V gene TRBV7-6; TRBD2 matches 8 bases. CDR1 is SGHVS and CDR2 is FNYEAQ in the germline V gene. CDR3 length: 14 residues. The V gene end was trimmed by 4 bases and the J gene end by 3 bases; junction bases not matched to a gene: 3. CDR3 DNA sequence: TGTGCCAGCAGCTCTAGCGGGCGTACAGATACGCAGTATTTT. Residues: CASSSSGRTDTQYF.

This chain connects TRBV7-2 to TRBJ2-7; no reliable D call. In germline, CDR1 is SGHTA, CDR2 FQGNSA. Trimming pared 5 bases from V and 0 bases from J, leaving 11 bases between. This CDR3 has 14 residues. The CDR3, as DNA: TGTGCCAGCAGCCCTGAGGCTATCTCCTACGAGCAGTACTTC. Translated, it gives CASSPEAISYEQYF.

A few counts support this clonotype. V usage is TRBV18 and J usage is TRBJ2-3, with 7 bases identical to TRBD2. CDR3 length: 15 amino acids. V lost 6 bases and J lost 4; bases outside the gene matches: 10. The germline CDR1 and CDR2 sequences are KGHSH and LQKENI. The CDR3 reads CASSLGAAGADTQYF. The CDR3 DNA is TGTGCCAGCTCGCTCGGGGCGGCGGGAGCAGATACGCAGTATTTT.

Many counts were recorded for this clonotype. The V gene is TRBV28, the J gene TRBJ1-4, with 8 bases aligning to TRBD1. CDR3 size: 14 residues. Germline CDR1 and CDR2: MDHEN and SYDVKM. Trimming cost V 4 bases and J 8 bases; bases outside gene matches: 6. CDR3 loop: CASSYRQGREKLFF. The DNA of the CDR3 is TGTGCCAGCAGTTACCGACAGGGGAGGGAAAAACTGTTTTTT.

This chain joins TRBV28 and TRBJ1-1; D remains unclear. V was cut by 6 bases and J by 0 bases, with 8 bases left in between. From germline, CDR1 is MDHEN and CDR2 SYDVKM. CDR3 length equals 13 residues. DNA of the CDR3: TGTGCCAGCAGCCAAAACATGAACACTGAAGCTTTCTTT. This translates into CASSQNMNTEAFF.

J is TRBJ2-1 and V is TRBV7-8, with TRBD2 as a possible D gene (7 bases). Trimming stripped 5 bases from V and 7 bases from J, with 21 bases between. The germline V gene encodes CDR1 SGHVS and CDR2 FQNEAQ. This CDR3 has 16 residues. The CDR3 DNA reads as TGTGCCAGCAGCGTGCGACTAGCCGGGACACCTAATGAGCAGTTCTTC. Its translation is CASSVRLAGTPNEQFF.

This clonotype was counted ten times or more. The chain links TRBV7-6 to TRBJ1-3, with 12 positions matching TRBD1. This CDR3 has 15 amino acids. Germline CDR1 is SGHVS and CDR2 is FNYEAQ. The V segment lost 5 bases and the J segment 9 bases; nucleotides outside the gene matches: 8. CDR3 bases: TGTGCCAGCAGCGTCTCCGGGACAGGGGGCGGCACCATATATTTT. It encodes CASSVSGTGGGTIYF.

As concerns this clonotype: This may be a read error, as it is one base from a much larger clone. V and J are TRBV2 and TRBJ2-3; TRBD1 is a possible D gene (6 bases). Per the germline V gene, CDR1 is SNHLY and CDR2 is FYNNEI. The CDR3 is 14 amino acids. CDR3 protein: CVSSSQGSTDTQYF. CDR3 DNA sequence: TGTGTCAGCAGTTCCCAGGGGAGCACAGATACGCAGTATTTT.

A few counts support this clonotype. The gene calls are TRBV20-1 and TRBJ1-2; a possible D gene is TRBD1 (6 bases). There are 12 residues in the CDR3. Germline V CDR1 and CDR2: DFQATT, SNEGSKA (reference sequence). Trimming took 5 bases from V and 6 from J, leaving 13 bases between them. CDR3 sequence reads: CSALTGTNGYTF. CDR3 in DNA: TGCAGTGCTCTCACCGGGACAAATGGCTACACCTTC.

This clonotype appeared a few times. V usage is TRBV4-1 and J usage is TRBJ1-1; D is ambiguous. Trimming removed 1 base at V and 0 bases at J, with 6 bases between. Looked up from germline, CDR1 is MGHRA and CDR2 is YSYEKL. CDR3 length: 14 amino acids. CDR3 bases: TGCGCCAGCAGCCAAGGGGTCCTGAACACTGAAGCTTTCTTT. Translation: CASSQGVLNTEAFF.

This clonotype was counted at least ten times. This rearrangement joins TRBV30 to TRBJ1-4, with no clear D. Trimming left V 3 bases short and J 7 bases short, with 15 bases between. Germline loops: CDR1 GTSNPN, CDR2 SVGIG (reference sequence). The CDR3 contains 14 residues. The CDR3 nucleotides read TGTGCCTGGAGGTACATGGGAGGTGGTGAAAAACTGTTTTTT. Its protein product is CAWRYMGGGEKLFF.

This clonotype was recorded at least ten times. This chain joins TRBV28 and TRBJ2-1, with D possibly matching TRBD2 (7 bases). There are 14 residues in the CDR3. Trimming left V 11 bases short and J 1 base short, with 15 bases between. Germline V gene data show CDR1 as MDHEN and CDR2 as SYDVKM. The chain's CDR3 is CAGTRGGSYNEQFF. CDR3 sequence (DNA): TGTGCCGGAACGAGGGGGGGTTCCTACAATGAGCAGTTCTTC.

This clonotype has only a few counts. The genes are TRBV5-1 and TRBJ2-3, with TRBD2 matching 16 bases. This CDR3 region has 17 residues. The junction had 4 bases not matched to a gene; V was cut back by 2 bases and J by 4 bases. Looked up from germline, CDR1 is SGHRS and CDR2 is YFSETQ. CDR3 sequence reads: CASSFGGLAGGPDTQYF. The CDR3 DNA follows: TGCGCCAGCAGCTTCGGGGGACTAGCGGGAGGGCCAGATACGCAGTATTTT.

This clonotype was picked up many times. J is TRBJ2-7 and V is TRBV20-1, with TRBD2 as a possible D gene (6 bases). CDR3 size: 14 residues. V dropped 3 bases and J dropped 1 base, with 13 bases sitting between them. CDR1 DFQATT and CDR2 SNEGSKA come from the germline V gene (reference sequence). CDR3 DNA sequence: TGCAGTGCTAGTGGGGGGTTTTTGTCCTACGAGCAGTACTTC. Its translation is CSASGGFLSYEQYF.

This clonotype has ten or more counts. The chain carries TRBV29-1 and TRBJ1-5, with D unclear. V was clipped by 7 bases and J by 7 bases, with 14 bases between them. The germline CDR1 and CDR2 sequences are SQVTM and ANQGSEA. The CDR3 length is 12 residues. The CDR3 protein is CSAQTLGQPQHF. Written as DNA, the CDR3 is TGCAGCGCCCAAACTCTGGGACAGCCCCAGCATTTT.

This clonotype has only a few counts. The chain has TRBV20-1 and TRBJ1-1; D possibly corresponds to TRBD1 (5 bases). The V gene's germline CDR1 is DFQATT and CDR2 SNEGSKA (reference sequence). V was trimmed by 6 bases and J by 1 base, leaving 18 bases between them. The CDR3 runs 15 residues. The CDR3 nucleotides read TGCAGTGCCTCACCCGGGGGGACTTCGAACACTGAAGCTTTCTTT. Encoded protein: CSASPGGTSNTEAFF.

This rearrangement joins TRBV28 to TRBJ1-1, with D uncertain. The germline V gene has CDR1 MDHEN and CDR2 SYDVKM. This CDR3 is built from 13 residues. V dropped 3 bases and J dropped 5 bases, with 10 bases sitting between them. The CDR3 nucleotides are TGTGCCAGCAGTTTGTGGGCGGGGACTGAAGCTTTCTTT. Its protein product is CASSLWAGTEAFF. The variable domain in full, with the rest retrieved from reference TRBV28 and TRBJ1-1, is DVKVTQSSRYLVKRTGEKVFLECVQDMDHENMFWYRQDPGLGLRLIYFSYDVKMKEKGDIPEGYSVSREKKERFSLILESASTNQTSMYLCASSLWAGTEAFFGQGTRLTVV.

This clonotype has just a few counts. V gene TRBV28 combines with J gene TRBJ1-1; 11 bases match TRBD1. CDR1 is MDHEN and CDR2 is SYDVKM in the germline V gene. The J segment lost 6 bases and the V segment lost 4 bases, leaving 7 bases of the junction unmatched. This CDR3 has 15 amino acids. The CDR3 region has the DNA TGTGCCAGCAGTTCCGTAGGACAGGGGGCCTCTGAAGCTTTCTTT. Translated, it gives CASSSVGQGASEAFF.

This clonotype was picked up many times. The chain joins TRBV18 to TRBJ2-5; D is undetermined. V lost 1 base and J lost 3, with 9 bases in between. The CDR3 loop spans 14 amino acids. CDR1 and CDR2 (germline): KGHSH, LQKENI. The CDR3 loop reads CASSPLEAKETQYF. In nucleotides, the CDR3 is TGTGCCAGCTCACCACTAGAAGCAAAAGAGACCCAGTACTTC.

The V and J genes are TRBV19 and TRBJ2-7; D is ambiguous. This CDR3 is built from 13 residues. V was trimmed by 3 bases and J by 6 bases, leaving 12 bases between them. Germline CDR1 and CDR2: LNHDA and SQIVND (reference sequence). The CDR3, as DNA: TGTGCCAGTAGTATGGGATTCAGTCGCGAGCAGTACTTC. It is translated as CASSMGFSREQYF.

The chain combines TRBV6-5 with TRBJ2-5; D possibly corresponds to TRBD1 (6 bases). V was pared by 6 bases and J by 5 bases, with 16 bases between. CDR3 length: 14 amino acids. The germline V gene has CDR1 MNHEY and CDR2 SVGAGI. The CDR3 DNA reads as TGTGCCAGCAGATCCCTCGGACAGAGGGAGACCCAGTACTTC. It encodes CASRSLGQRETQYF.

This clonotype occurred many times. This rearrangement joins TRBV18 to TRBJ1-2; 9 bases map to TRBD1. Germline V gene lookup returns CDR1 KGHSH and CDR2 LQKENI. The CDR3 is made up of 15 amino acids. Trimming at V came to 4 bases and at J to 5 bases, leaving 8 bases not matched to a gene. In DNA, the CDR3 is TGTGCCAGCTCACTCGTCCCGGGACAGGGATATGGCTACACCTTC. It yields the protein CASSLVPGQGYGYTF.

This clonotype was observed at least ten times. The genes are TRBV7-9 and TRBJ2-7, with D maybe TRBD1 (6 bases). The CDR3 consists of 13 residues. The V end was cut by 4 bases, the J end by 0 bases, with 7 bases between. Looked up from germline, CDR1 is SEHNR and CDR2 is FQNEAQ (reference sequence). CDR3 amino acids: CASSSRGSYEQYF. CDR3 in DNA: TGTGCCAGCAGCTCCAGGGGCTCCTACGAGCAGTACTTC.

This clonotype was detected ten times or more. J is TRBJ2-1 and V is TRBV7-6, with D tentatively TRBD2 (6 bases). The CDR3 covers 17 residues. In germline, CDR1 is SGHVS, CDR2 FNYEAQ. V was shortened by 1 base and J by 5 bases, with 18 bases between the two germline ends. In DNA form, the CDR3 reads TGTGCCAGCAGCTTAGGCTTGAGGGACTGGAGAAACAATGAGCAGTTCTTC. Amino acids: CASSLGLRDWRNNEQFF. The full variable domain, with the rest looked up from reference TRBV7-6 and TRBJ2-1, is GAGVSQSPRYKVTKRGQDVALRCDPISGHVSLYWYRQALGQGPEFLTYFNYEAQQDKSGLPNDRFSAERPEGSISTLTIQRTEQRDSAMYRCASSLGLRDWRNNEQFFGPGTRLTVL.

In this sample, this clonotype turned up a few times. This chain joins TRBV6-5 and TRBJ1-3; TRBD1 matches at 10 bases. The CDR3 runs to 14 residues. V shed 5 bases, J shed 6 bases, and the junction held 4 bases outside the gene matches. From germline, CDR1 is MNHEY and CDR2 SVGAGI. In DNA form, the CDR3 reads TGTGCCAGCAGTCGGACAGGGGGAGCAAACACCATATATTTT. As protein: CASSRTGGANTIYF.

This clonotype was counted between two and nine times. The chain is built from TRBV5-1 and TRBJ2-3; the D gene could be TRBD1 or TRBD2 (5 bases each). Trimming removed 2 bases from V and 2 bases from J, with 9 bases in between. The CDR3 has 14 amino acids. Germline V gene data show CDR1 as SGHRS and CDR2 as YFSETQ. CDR3 residues: CASSFGTYTDTQYF. CDR3 bases: TGCGCCAGCAGCTTTGGGACGTACACAGATACGCAGTATTTT.

This clonotype was counted a few times. One junction end disagrees with the germline gene, perhaps due to a read error. This CDR3 is CSVGGSVF. Here the CDR3 DNA reads TGCAGCGTTGGGGGGAGCGTCTTC. V and J are TRBV29-1 and TRBJ2-5, with D possibly called TRBD1 or TRBD2 (5 bases each). Germline CDR1 reads SQVTM; CDR2 reads ANQGSEA. CDR3 size: 8 residues.

This clonotype has more than one count but fewer than ten. The rearrangement uses TRBV7-3 and TRBJ2-3, with 7 bases fitting TRBD2. V gave up 5 bases and J gave up 2 bases; unmatched junction bases: 7. Germline lookup yields CDR1 SGHTA and CDR2 FQGTGA. The CDR3 sequence is 15 residues long. The CDR3 protein is CASSTASGHTDTQYF. The CDR3 nucleotides read TGTGCCAGCAGCACCGCTAGCGGCCACACAGATACGCAGTATTTT.

This clonotype was counted a few times. The chain recombines TRBV20-1 with TRBJ2-2; D unresolved. The length of the CDR3 is 13 residues. V shed 0 bases and J shed 5 bases, with 7 bases lying between them. Germline lookup yields CDR1 DFQATT and CDR2 SNEGSKA (reference sequence). CDR3 protein: CSAREGYTGELFF. CDR3 DNA sequence: TGCAGTGCTAGAGAGGGCTATACCGGGGAGCTGTTTTTT.